This TCR beta chain came from a study of OX40 agonist ivuxolimab in advanced cancers. Findings of the study overall: At doses 0.1 to 3.0 mg/kg, CD4+ and CD8+ clones expanded. Some of the lowest clonal expansion was seen in partial responders at 0.1-3.0 mg/kg.

Excluded were patients having autoimmune disease history or systemic immunosuppression. Blood was sampled at baseline, cycle 4 day 1, and cycle 7 day 1. CDR3 length: 15 amino acids. Trimming took 4 bases from V and 9 from J; bases not matched to a gene: 8. In germline, CDR1 is SGHTA, CDR2 FQGNSA. Libraries were prepared by immunoSEQ multiplex PCR; TCRdb keeps only in-frame clonotypes and omits some of them. The table has 70,000 to 95,000 clones, 84% seen once; the top ten hold 6.5% to 8%. Of note for this clone: Its matching antigen is unknown.

The clonotype originates from an adult with an advanced solid tumor such as melanoma, head and neck, liver or kidney cancer. The V call is TRBV7-2, the J call TRBJ1-6, with 8 bases that match TRBD1. Sequences were derived from CD4+ or CD8+ T cells sorted from blood, sampled in a trial of the OX40 agonist ivuxolimab. The CDR3 DNA reads TGTGCCAGCAGCTCGATTCAGGGGGCGGGTTCACCCCTCCACTTT. It is translated as CASSSIQGAGSPLHF.